Listed here are 17 T cell receptor beta chains from one sample, sequenced in a study of human T cells and chemical hapten exposure. TCRdb re-analysed the RACE reads in MiXCR, keeping a single row per CDR3 protein. The sample has 84,000 or so distinct CDR3 sequences, 7.5% to 9.5% seen once. Time point denoted: pre-sensitization, week 0. Treatment specified: therapeutic diphenylcyclopropenone sensitization with weekly scalp DPC. The sequencing here drew on whole blood, taken in connection with sensitization to the hapten diphenylcyclopropenone (DPC). These receptors originate from a man aged 35 to 55 with alopecia areata. Some clones in this sample may be carry-over from other donors' samples.

At least ten counts were recorded for this clonotype. The chain is built from TRBV29-1 and TRBJ2-3; 11 nucleotides align to TRBD1. This CDR3 comprises 13 residues. CDR1 and CDR2 (germline): SQVTM, ANQGSEA. The DNA for the CDR3 is TGCTCCATACCCGGGACAGGGGGAGATACGCAGTATTTT. It encodes CSIPGTGGDTQYF.

At least ten counts were recorded for this clonotype. The rearrangement joins TRBV29-1 to TRBJ2-3; 9 positions match TRBD1. V shed 7 bases, J shed 4 bases, and the junction held 3 bases outside the gene matches. CDR3 length: 12 amino acids. Germline-derived CDR1 and CDR2 are SQVTM and ANQGSEA. The CDR3: CSADRGSDTQYF. The CDR3 DNA sequence: TGCAGCGCGGACAGGGGTTCAGATACGCAGTATTTT.

DNA for the CDR3: TGTGCCAGCAGCCCCGGGGGCAGGGGCTACGAGCAGTACGTC. Its protein is CASSPGGRGYEQYV. The J gene is TRBJ2-7, the V gene TRBV7-9; D may match TRBD1 or TRBD2 (6 bases each). Trimming pared 5 bases from V and 3 bases from J, leaving 14 bases between. The CDR3 runs 14 residues. Germline assignment: CDR1 SEHNR and CDR2 FQNEAQ (reference sequence).

This clonotype has a handful of counts. The chain couples TRBV11-2 to TRBJ1-2; perhaps TRBD1 as D (6 bases). CDR3 length equals 13 residues. Germline loops: CDR1 SGHAT, CDR2 FQNNGV. V was shortened by 5 bases and J by 6 bases, with 13 bases between the two germline ends. The CDR3: CASSQNRADGYTF. Written as DNA, the CDR3 is TGTGCCAGCAGCCAGAACAGGGCAGATGGCTACACCTTC.

In its sample, this clonotype was seen a few times. CDR3 residues: CASRSGTRTYEQYF. Here the CDR3 DNA reads TGTGCCAGCAGGTCCGGGACAAGAACCTACGAGCAGTACTTC. J is TRBJ2-7 and V is TRBV6-2 or TRBV6-3, with TRBD1 as a possible D gene (6 bases). The germline V gene has CDR1 MNHEY and CDR2 SVGEGT. The ends were cut back, 6 bases at V and 2 bases at J, with 14 bases in the middle. The CDR3 extends over 14 amino acids.

This clonotype appeared many times. The chain employs TRBV5-4 and TRBJ2-3; 8 bases agree with TRBD1. Germline V gives CDR1 SGHNT, CDR2 YYREEE (reference sequence). V trimming: 5 bases; J trimming: 1 base; junction bases outside the gene matches: 6. This CDR3 region has 15 residues. CDR3 sequence (DNA): TGTGCCAGCAGACCCGACAGGGGCCGCACAGATACGCAGTATTTT. It translates to CASRPDRGRTDTQYF.

The V gene is TRBV4-1, the J gene TRBJ2-3; D is ambiguous. The germline V and J ends were trimmed by 0 bases and 6 bases, with 13 bases remaining between them. CDR3 length equals 15 residues. Germline CDR1 and CDR2: MGHRA and YSYEKL. DNA for the CDR3: TGCGCCAGCAGCCAAGATCGATGGTTGTCGGATACGCAGTATTTT. It specifies CASSQDRWLSDTQYF.

This clonotype occurred many times. The chain uses TRBV25-1 and TRBJ1-1; 7 bases match TRBD1. This CDR3 is built from 15 residues. Germline V lookup: CDR1 MGHDK, CDR2 SYGVNS. J was trimmed by 4 bases and V by 3 bases; bases with no gene match: 8. The CDR3 DNA reads TGTGCCAGCAGTGATGTACAGGGGATGGGCACTGAAGCTTTCTTT. Amino acid sequence: CASSDVQGMGTEAFF.

The CDR3 spells CASSFPGTRRGEQYV. The CDR3 bases are TGCGCCAGCAGTTTTCCCGGGACACGGAGGGGGGAGCAGTACGTC. The V call is TRBV5-1, the J call TRBJ2-7; D tentatively reads TRBD1 or TRBD2 (6 bases each). The germline V gene encodes CDR1 SGHRS and CDR2 YFSETQ. CDR3 length: 15 residues. The V and J ends lost 5 bases and 7 bases respectively, with 22 bases between them.

This clonotype occurred a few times. V usage is TRBV29-1 and J usage is TRBJ2-2, with TRBD2 matching 11 bases. CDR1 SQVTM and CDR2 ANQGSEA come from the germline V gene. V shed 5 bases, J shed 3 bases, and the junction held 2 bases outside the gene matches. The CDR3 runs 14 residues. The CDR3 region has the DNA TGCAGCGTTTCACTAGCGGGAGACACCGGGGAGCTGTTTTTT. This gives the protein CSVSLAGDTGELFF.

This clonotype has a handful of counts. This sequence joins TRBV15 and TRBJ2-2; perhaps D is TRBD1 or TRBD2 (5 bases each). The CDR3 is 14 residues long. Germline V lookup: CDR1 LNHNV, CDR2 YYDKDF (reference sequence). Trimming shortened V by 5 bases and J by 1 base, and 8 bases separated the two germline ends. The chain's CDR3 is CATSRDLNTGELFF. CDR3 DNA: TGTGCCACCAGCCGGGACCTGAACACCGGGGAGCTGTTTTTT.

The sample holds many counts of this clonotype. The V and J genes are TRBV28 and TRBJ2-1; 8 bases map to TRBD2. CDR1 MDHEN and CDR2 SYDVKM come from the germline V gene. V lost 11 bases, J lost 10 bases, and 16 bases stayed unmatched. The CDR3 is made up of 14 amino acids. CDR3 loop: CAPWSGRAYGEQFF. The CDR3 nucleotides are TGTGCCCCCTGGTCCGGGAGGGCCTACGGAGAGCAGTTCTTC.

This clonotype occurred a few times. The V and J genes are TRBV6-2 or TRBV6-3 and TRBJ1-2; TRBD1 aligns across 7 bases. The germline CDR1 and CDR2 sequences are MNHEY and SVGEGT. The CDR3 totals 15 residues. V trimming: 7 bases; J trimming: 2 bases; junction bases outside the gene matches: 10. As DNA, the CDR3 is TGTGCCAGCAACAATCCGGGACAGTACAACTATGGCTACACCTTC. This translates into CASNNPGQYNYGYTF.

This clonotype was detected only a few times. The V and J genes are TRBV12-2 and TRBJ2-4; the listed D gene, TRBD1, was not tested against the DNA. TRBV12-2 is termed a pseudogene. The CDR3 has 18 residues. The CDR3 region is CASRVVDRDGVAKNIQYF. For the CDR3, the DNA is TGTGCAAGTCGCGTCGTAGACCGGGACGGAGTAGCCAAAAACATTCAGTACTTC.

This clonotype was counted ten times or more. The chain recombines TRBV4-3 with TRBJ2-2, with 7 nucleotides matching TRBD2. CDR3 size: 16 residues. J gave up 6 bases and V 0 bases, and 7 bases lay outside the gene matches. Germline V gene data show CDR1 as LGHNA and CDR2 as YSLEER. The CDR3 loop is CASSQDAGDPAGELFF. As DNA, the CDR3 is TGCGCCAGCAGCCAAGATGCGGGAGACCCCGCCGGGGAGCTGTTTTTT.

This clonotype was observed a few times. This rearrangement joins TRBV6-5 to TRBJ2-6; D perhaps matches TRBD2 (5 bases). Germline assignment: CDR1 MNHEY and CDR2 SVGAGI. This CDR3 is built from 17 residues. The V gene lost 5 bases and the J gene lost 1 base, with 15 bases spanning the gap. CDR3 protein: CASSPIFTGSGANVLTF. Written as DNA, the CDR3 is TGTGCCAGCAGTCCGATTTTTACGGGGTCTGGGGCCAACGTCCTGACTTTC.

V and J are TRBV5-1 and TRBJ1-6; 7 bases map to TRBD1. The CDR3 extends over 16 amino acids. Germline V gene data show CDR1 as SGHRS and CDR2 as YFSETQ. V lost 3 bases, J lost 7 bases, and 10 bases stayed unmatched. The chain's CDR3 is CASSWRTGARNSPLHF. The CDR3 region has the DNA TGCGCCAGCAGCTGGAGGACAGGAGCTAGGAATTCACCCCTCCACTTT. Using reference TRBV5-1 and TRBJ1-6 for the parts outside the CDR3, the full variable domain is KAGVTQTPRYLIKTRGQQVTLSCSPISGHRSVSWYQQTPGQGLQFLFEYFSETQRNKGNFPGRFSGRQFSNSRSEMNVSTLELGDSALYLCASSWRTGARNSPLHFGNGTRLTVT.